This T cell receptor (beta chain) appears in the sequencing data of a study of CD8 T cells in Susac syndrome. This CDR3 is 14 amino acids long. Germline V lookup: CDR1 SGHNT, CDR2 YYREEE (reference sequence). Trimming took 0 bases from V and 6 from J; bases not matched to a gene: 1. With random hexamers, reverse transcription was performed on about 0.5 to 1 ug of RNA. TCRdb re-called the immunoSEQ multiplex PCR reads with MiXCR, one entry per CDR3 protein. The sample has under 250,000 distinct CDR3 sequences; less than 95% are singletons. This clonotype was found once. J is TRBJ1-1 and V is TRBV5-4, with TRBD1 identical over 11 bases. The sample consisted of CD4+ T cells from PBMCs. The TCR was taken from a human donor with Susac syndrome. The CDR3 reads CASSLGTGGSEAFF. In DNA form, the CDR3 reads TGTGCCAGCAGCTTGGGGACAGGGGGCTCTGAAGCTTTCTTT.